One sample yielded the 2 T cell receptor beta chains listed below, sequenced in a study of blood T cell repertoires in COVID-19. Profiling relied on immunoSEQ multiplex PCR, and the TCRdb table lists in-frame clones only, not all of them. This table holds about 130,000 clones, approximately 85% found once. The sequenced sample was peripheral blood. Source of these receptors: a human donor in a cohort sampled during active COVID-19.

The rearrangement links TRBV11-3 to TRBJ1-1; D may be TRBD1 (6 bases). The CDR3 runs 14 residues. V was cut by 5 bases and J by 11 bases, with 21 bases left in between. From germline, CDR1 is SGHNT and CDR2 YENEEA. CDR3 residues: CASSPEGQKWRAFF. The CDR3, as DNA: TGTGCCAGCAGCCCCGAAGGACAGAAATGGAGGGCTTTCTTT.

This sequence joins TRBV4-1 and TRBJ1-6; 7 bases are shared with TRBD1. V lost 2 bases, J lost 7 bases, and 14 bases stayed unmatched. The CDR3 runs 18 residues. CDR1 and CDR2 (germline): MGHRA, YSYEKL. The CDR3 sequence: CASSQTSRYRGFNSPLHF. The CDR3 coding sequence is TGCGCCAGCAGCCAAACTAGTCGGTACAGGGGTTTCAATTCACCCCTCCACTTT.